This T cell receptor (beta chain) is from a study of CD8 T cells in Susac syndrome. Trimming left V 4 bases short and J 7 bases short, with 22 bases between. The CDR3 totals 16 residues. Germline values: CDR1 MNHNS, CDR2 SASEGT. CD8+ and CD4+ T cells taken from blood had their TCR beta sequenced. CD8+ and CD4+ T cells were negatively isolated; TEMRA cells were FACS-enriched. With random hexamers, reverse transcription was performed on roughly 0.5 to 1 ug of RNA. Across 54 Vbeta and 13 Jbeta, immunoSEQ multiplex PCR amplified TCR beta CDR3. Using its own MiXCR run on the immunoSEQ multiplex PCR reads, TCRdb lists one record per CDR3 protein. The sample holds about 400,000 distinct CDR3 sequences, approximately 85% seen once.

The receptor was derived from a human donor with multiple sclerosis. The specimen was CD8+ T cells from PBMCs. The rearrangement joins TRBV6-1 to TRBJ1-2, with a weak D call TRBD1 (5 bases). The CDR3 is CASSGGRWTLDGGYTF. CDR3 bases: TGTGCCAGCAGTGGAGGTCGATGGACACTTGACGGTGGCTACACCTTC.